This T cell receptor (beta chain) was retrieved from a study of PD-1 blockade in classical Hodgkin lymphoma. Background on the study: Patients got intravenous nivolumab 3 mg/kg every 2 weeks.

Sequencing was performed with immunoSEQ multiplex PCR; in TCRdb, only in-frame clones are kept and a portion is missing. The table lists 20,000 to 25,000 clones, around 70% of them singletons. On this clone: Antigen: not known.

Study results and caveats: Exclusion covered patients beginning nivolumab under 1 year post-ASCT. Complete responders' diversity at baseline resembled that of newly diagnosed patients. Compared with healthy donors, newly diagnosed patients reportedly showed lower baseline TCR diversity.

Germline CDR1 reads MNHNS; CDR2 reads SASEGT. The length of the CDR3 is 13 residues. V was cut by 1 base and J by 7 bases, with 8 bases left in between. There was relapse after autologous stem cell transplantation in every patient, and there was variation in brentuximab vedotin exposure. The chain couples TRBV6-1 to TRBJ1-5, with D unresolved. The TCR comes from a human donor with classical Hodgkin lymphoma. The input for sequencing was peripheral blood mononuclear cells (PBMCs), taken before the second cycle of nivolumab. CDR3 residues: CASSEGSGQPQHF. CDR3 nucleotide sequence: TGTGCCAGCAGTGAAGGGAGTGGCCAGCCCCAGCATTTT.